The 27 T cell receptor beta chains below were found in one sample sequenced in a study of T cell changes during pregnancy in multiple sclerosis. The method was immunoSEQ multiplex PCR; TCRdb's version includes in-frame clones alone and lacks a portion of them. The sample holds around 99,000 clones, roughly 90% seen once. The starting material was peripheral blood, obtained in the third trimester of pregnancy. Source of these receptors: a female donor in good health, enrolled as a control in a pregnancy study.

The count of this clone is one. The J gene is TRBJ2-2, the V gene TRBV11-3; D unclear. CDR3 length: 17 amino acids. Germline V gene lookup returns CDR1 SGHNT and CDR2 YENEEA. The V end lost 4 bases, the J end lost 7 bases, and 22 bases lay between the germline ends. The DNA for the CDR3 is TGTGCCAGCAGCTCCACACCGGGTCGACGAATCGGCGGGGAGCTGTTTTTT. It is translated as CASSSTPGRRIGGELFF.

This clone occurred once. The V call is TRBV19, the J call TRBJ2-1, with TRBD1 identical over 7 bases. V shed 2 bases, J shed 4 bases, and the junction held 2 bases outside the gene matches. Germline CDR1 and CDR2: LNHDA and SQIVND (reference sequence). This CDR3 is built from 14 residues. CDR3 loop: CASSIRQGYNEQFF. CDR3 sequence (DNA): TGTGCCAGTAGTATAAGACAGGGATACAATGAGCAGTTCTTC.

The chain recombines TRBV7-2 with TRBJ1-3, with TRBD1 as a possible D gene (5 bases). V lost 0 bases and J lost 4, with 13 bases in between. CDR3 length: 16 amino acids. Germline CDR1 is SGHTA and CDR2 is FQGNSA. As DNA, the CDR3 is TGTGCCAGCAGCTTAGCCTGGACAAGTGGAGGAAACACCATATATTTT. Translating gives CASSLAWTSGGNTIYF.

This clone has just a few counts. Here the CDR3 reads CASSLSPPGASNQPQHF. The CDR3 DNA reads as TGTGCCAGCAGCTTAAGCCCTCCAGGGGCCAGCAATCAGCCCCAGCATTTT. The chain has TRBV7-2 and TRBJ1-5, with D possibly being TRBD1 (6 bases). The V end was cut by 2 bases, the J end by 1 base, with 15 bases between. Germline V lookup: CDR1 SGHTA, CDR2 FQGNSA. The CDR3 length is 17 residues.

This clone was detected only a few times. The chain combines TRBV4-1 with TRBJ1-1; 8 nucleotides align to TRBD1. The CDR3 totals 14 residues. V gave up 3 bases and J gave up 8 bases; unmatched junction bases: 8. CDR1 and CDR2 (germline): MGHRA, YSYEKL. This CDR3 is CASSQMDRETEAFF. Written as DNA, the CDR3 is TGCGCCAGCAGCCAGATGGACAGGGAAACCGAAGCTTTCTTT.

This clone was recorded once. The V call is TRBV11-1, the J call TRBJ2-2; D unclear. The V end lost 1 base, the J end lost 5 bases, and 11 bases lay between the germline ends. This CDR3 is built from 15 residues. Germline assignment: CDR1 SGHAT and CDR2 FQDESV (reference sequence). The CDR3 DNA is TGTGCCAGCAGCTTAGACAGCCGTCGGACCGGGGAGCTGTTTTTT. Translation: CASSLDSRRTGELFF.

The chain has TRBV7-2 and TRBJ2-1, with 7 nucleotides matching TRBD1. The CDR3 loop spans 14 amino acids. From germline, CDR1 is SGHTA and CDR2 FQGNSA. The junction had 5 bases not matched to a gene; V was cut back by 5 bases and J by 4 bases. The CDR3 sequence is CASSPTGDYNEQFF. The CDR3 DNA follows: TGTGCCAGCAGCCCTACAGGGGATTACAATGAGCAGTTCTTC. Full variable domain (remainder filled in from reference TRBV7-2 and TRBJ2-1): GAGVSQSPSNKVTEKGKDVELRCDPISGHTALYWYRQSLGQGLEFLIYFQGNSAPDKSGLPSDRFSAERTGGSVSTLTIQRTQQEDSAVYLCASSPTGDYNEQFFGPGTRLTVL.

This clone was detected a few times. The chain couples TRBV30 to TRBJ1-1; possibly TRBD1 for D (5 bases). The CDR3 contains 12 residues. Between the trimmed V and J ends, which lost 7 bases and 4 bases, there was a span of 13 bases. Germline-derived CDR1 and CDR2 are GTSNPN and SVGIG (reference sequence). CDR3 loop: CALGRRGTEAFF. CDR3 DNA: TGTGCCTTGGGGCGGCGGGGCACTGAAGCTTTCTTT.

The chain has TRBV6-5 and TRBJ1-6, with D possibly being TRBD1 (6 bases). CDR3 length equals 13 residues. Germline V gene data show CDR1 as MNHEY and CDR2 as SVGAGI. V lost 7 bases and J 6 bases, leaving 10 bases between the germline ends. The CDR3 DNA reads TGTGCCAGCAAGGACAGTACTAATTCACCCCTCCACTTT. Residues: CASKDSTNSPLHF.

The V and J genes are TRBV6-1 and TRBJ1-1; perhaps TRBD1 as D (6 bases). CDR1 is MNHNS, CDR2 SASEGT, per germline. The V and J ends lost 2 bases and 6 bases respectively, with 13 bases between them. The CDR3 is made up of 14 amino acids. The CDR3 reads CASSENRVYSEAFF. As DNA, the CDR3 is TGTGCCAGCAGTGAAAACAGGGTCTACTCTGAAGCTTTCTTT.

This chain links TRBV7-2 with TRBJ1-2, with D uncertain. The CDR3 runs 12 residues. V lost 5 bases, J lost 8 bases, and 12 bases lay in between. The V gene's germline CDR1 is SGHTA and CDR2 FQGNSA. The CDR3 sequence: CASSPTPGGYTF. CDR3 nucleotide sequence: TGTGCCAGCAGCCCCACCCCCGGGGGCTACACCTTC. Supplemented by reference TRBV7-2 and TRBJ1-2, the full variable domain reads GAGVSQSPSNKVTEKGKDVELRCDPISGHTALYWYRQSLGQGLEFLIYFQGNSAPDKSGLPSDRFSAERTGGSVSTLTIQRTQQEDSAVYLCASSPTPGGYTFGSGTRLTVV.

The chain recombines TRBV5-1 with TRBJ2-4; TRBD1 aligns across 9 bases. Germline V gene data show CDR1 as SGHRS and CDR2 as YFSETQ. The CDR3 runs 16 residues. The J segment lost 1 base and the V segment lost 4 bases, leaving 6 bases of the junction unmatched. In DNA form, the CDR3 reads TGCGCCAGCAGCGAGACAGGGGGTACGGCCAAAAACATTCAGTACTTC. Its protein is CASSETGGTAKNIQYF.

V gene TRBV7-2 combines with J gene TRBJ1-2; 8 bases match TRBD1. The germline V gene encodes CDR1 SGHTA and CDR2 FQGNSA. The CDR3 is made up of 14 amino acids. V gave up 5 bases and J gave up 3 bases; unmatched junction bases: 5. CDR3 sequence reads: CASSAQTGDYGYTF. In nucleotides, the CDR3 is TGTGCCAGCAGCGCCCAGACAGGGGACTATGGCTACACCTTC.

The chain has TRBV11-3 and TRBJ1-2; D gene unclear. The V end lost 3 bases, the J end lost 3 bases, and 8 bases lay between the germline ends. CDR3 length equals 13 residues. Germline loops: CDR1 SGHNT, CDR2 YENEEA. CDR3 region: CASSLRGYYGYTF. CDR3 coding DNA: TGTGCCAGCAGCTTGCGGGGATACTATGGCTACACCTTC. Full variable domain (missing parts from reference TRBV11-3 and TRBJ1-2): EAGVVQSPRYKIIEKKQPVAFWCNPISGHNTLYWYLQNLGQGPELLIRYENEEAVDDSQLPKDRFSAERLKGVDSTLKIQPAELGDSAVYLCASSLRGYYGYTFGSGTRLTVV.

The chain uses TRBV7-6 and TRBJ1-5; TRBD1 matches at 7 bases. CDR1 is SGHVS and CDR2 is FNYEAQ in the germline V gene. CDR3 size: 17 residues. The junction had 10 bases not matched to a gene; V was cut back by 5 bases and J by 0 bases. This CDR3 reads CASSRWDSEYSNQPQHF. The CDR3, as DNA: TGTGCCAGCAGCCGCTGGGACAGCGAGTATAGCAATCAGCCCCAGCATTTT.

The chain uses TRBV19 and TRBJ2-1, with a possible D match to TRBD1 (7 bases). The CDR3 covers 15 residues. Trimming took off 3 bases at V and 3 bases at J, with 12 bases between the two ends. Germline V gives CDR1 LNHDA, CDR2 SQIVND (reference sequence). In nucleotides, the CDR3 is TGTGCCAGTAGTATGATCCAGGGGGGCTACAATGAGCAGTTCTTC. Translated, it gives CASSMIQGGYNEQFF.

The chain combines TRBV19 with TRBJ1-5, with 8 bases lining up with TRBD1. Trimming took 4 bases from V and 5 from J; bases not matched to a gene: 10. The length of the CDR3 is 16 residues. Germline CDR1 reads LNHDA; CDR2 reads SQIVND (reference sequence). The CDR3 DNA reads TGTGCCAGTAGTAATCGGGACAGGAGGGACCATCAGCCCCAGCATTTT. This codes for CASSNRDRRDHQPQHF.

The chain is built from TRBV19 and TRBJ2-2; D might be TRBD2 (5 bases). The V gene's germline CDR1 is LNHDA and CDR2 SQIVND (reference sequence). With 5 bases removed from V and 5 bases from J, the gap between germline ends came to 12 bases. The CDR3 is 14 amino acids. The CDR3 region is CASSSPTGTGELFF. CDR3 DNA sequence: TGTGCCAGTAGTTCCCCCACGGGGACCGGGGAGCTGTTTTTT. Complete variable domain (other parts from reference TRBV19 and TRBJ2-2): DGGITQSPKYLFRKEGQNVTLSCEQNLNHDAMYWYRQDPGQGLRLIYYSQIVNDFQKGDIAEGYSVSREKKESFPLTVTSAQKNPTAFYLCASSSPTGTGELFFGEGSRLTVL.

The chain is built from TRBV5-4 and TRBJ1-1, with D uncertain. Trimming took 4 bases from V and 1 from J, leaving 14 bases between them. The germline CDR1 and CDR2 sequences are SGHNT and YYREEE (reference sequence). This CDR3 region has 15 residues. The CDR3 protein is CASSVPQSRNTEAFF. DNA of the CDR3: TGTGCCAGCAGCGTTCCACAGAGCCGGAACACTGAAGCTTTCTTT.

A single count supports this clone. The chain couples TRBV5-4 to TRBJ2-3; 10 bases map to TRBD1. The V and J ends lost 3 bases and 8 bases, in that order; junction bases with no gene match: 6. The CDR3 contains 14 residues. Germline assignment: CDR1 SGHNT and CDR2 YYREEE (reference sequence). The CDR3 protein is CASSWGTGEATQYF. CDR3 DNA sequence: TGTGCCAGCAGCTGGGGGACAGGGGAGGCTACGCAGTATTTT.

The chain links TRBV6-1 to TRBJ1-6, with D unresolved. Germline loops: CDR1 MNHNS, CDR2 SASEGT. The CDR3 is 12 amino acids. V shed 8 bases and J shed 7 bases, with 9 bases lying between them. CDR3: CASSTGNSPLHF. The CDR3 coding sequence is TGTGCCAGCTCGACGGGAAATTCACCCCTCCACTTT.

This clone has a handful of counts. The V and J genes are TRBV13 and TRBJ2-1; 14 nucleotides line up with TRBD2. The CDR3 extends over 17 amino acids. Trimming removed 5 bases from V and 9 bases from J; junction bases left unmatched: 12. The V gene's germline CDR1 is PRHDT and CDR2 FYEKMQ (reference sequence). The DNA of the CDR3 is TGTGCCAGCAGCCGACTAGCGGGGGGGCATATAGGGAGTGAGCAGTTCTTC. Translated, it gives CASSRLAGGHIGSEQFF.

V is TRBV4-1 and J is TRBJ2-5; a possible D gene is TRBD1 (6 bases). Germline V lookup: CDR1 MGHRA, CDR2 YSYEKL. The CDR3 contains 16 residues. The ends were cut back, 4 bases at V and 4 bases at J, with 19 bases in the middle. The CDR3 sequence is CASSPFGGAVGETQYF. The CDR3 DNA reads as TGCGCCAGCAGCCCCTTTGGGGGCGCCGTCGGAGAGACCCAGTACTTC.

Here the CDR3 reads CASRHGGVTDTQYF. The CDR3 DNA reads TGTGCCAGCAGACACGGCGGGGTGACAGATACGCAGTATTTT. The chain uses TRBV2 and TRBJ2-3, with a possible D match to TRBD2 (6 bases). Germline CDR1 is SNHLY and CDR2 is FYNNEI. This CDR3 is built from 14 residues. V shed 6 bases and J shed 3 bases, with 13 bases lying between them.

The V call is TRBV4-3, the J call TRBJ2-2, with D maybe TRBD2 (5 bases). Trimming shortened V by 3 bases and J by 6 bases, and 8 bases separated the two germline ends. CDR3 length: 13 amino acids. Per the germline V gene, CDR1 is LGHNA and CDR2 is YSLEER. CDR3 in DNA: TGCGCCAGCAGCCAGGGGAGAGCCGGGGAGCTGTTTTTT. Protein sequence: CASSQGRAGELFF.

The chain couples TRBV4-2 to TRBJ1-2; D unclear. V was clipped by 0 bases and J by 5 bases, with 19 bases between them. The CDR3 is 17 residues long. Germline V gene lookup returns CDR1 LGHNA and CDR2 YNFKEQ. Here the CDR3 reads CASSQDLPQAVRYGYTF. CDR3 bases: TGTGCCAGCAGCCAAGATCTCCCTCAGGCAGTTAGGTATGGCTACACCTTC.

This chain joins TRBV4-2 and TRBJ1-3; D gene unclear. Germline CDR1 is LGHNA and CDR2 is YNFKEQ. Trimming removed 4 bases from V and 4 bases from J, with 11 bases in between. The CDR3 runs to 14 residues. CDR3 in DNA: TGTGCCAGCAGCCCACAGATTAGAGGAAACACCATATATTTT. Translated: CASSPQIRGNTIYF.